The source of this TCR beta chain is a study of cytomegalovirus exposure and HLA in healthy donors. At the level of the study: Out of a few hundred genotyped donors, about 81% belonged to the Caucasian-associated ancestry cluster.

Points from the study as a whole: A later analysis linked a missense variant in DCLRE1C to the trimming of TCR beta V and J genes. Specific recognition of CMV antigens was confirmed in vitro for a few chains (all CMV-associated). Across donors, presence/absence analyses took sequencing depth to be roughly uniform.

Regarding this clone: What it binds is unknown.

V dropped 0 bases and J dropped 5; count of bases not matched to a gene: 4. From germline, CDR1 is SGHDT and CDR2 YYEEEE. The CDR3 extends over 15 amino acids. The PCR ran on 60 Vbeta and 13 Jbeta primers. The table came from immunoSEQ multiplex PCR; TCRdb's copy has only in-frame clones and leaves some out. Of 55,000 to 65,000 clones listed, 65% to 80% are singletons. Sequenced material: PBMCs. The chain uses TRBV5-6 and TRBJ2-3; 9 positions agree with TRBD2. The sequence came from a woman in her 30s in good health and CMV-seronegative. The CDR3 loop is CASSLVSGGVDTQYF. CDR3 DNA sequence: TGTGCCAGCAGCTTGGTTAGCGGGGGAGTAGATACGCAGTATTTT.